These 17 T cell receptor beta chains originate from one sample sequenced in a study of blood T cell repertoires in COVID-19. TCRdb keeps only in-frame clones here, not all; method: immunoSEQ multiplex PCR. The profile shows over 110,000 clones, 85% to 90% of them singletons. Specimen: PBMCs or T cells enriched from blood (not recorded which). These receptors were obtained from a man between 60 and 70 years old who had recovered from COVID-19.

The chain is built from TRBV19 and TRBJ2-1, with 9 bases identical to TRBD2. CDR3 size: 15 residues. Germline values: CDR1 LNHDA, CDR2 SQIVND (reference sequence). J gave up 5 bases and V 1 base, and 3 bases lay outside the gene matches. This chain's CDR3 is CASSIASGNHNEQFF. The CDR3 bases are TGTGCCAGTAGTATAGCTAGCGGGAACCACAATGAGCAGTTCTTC.

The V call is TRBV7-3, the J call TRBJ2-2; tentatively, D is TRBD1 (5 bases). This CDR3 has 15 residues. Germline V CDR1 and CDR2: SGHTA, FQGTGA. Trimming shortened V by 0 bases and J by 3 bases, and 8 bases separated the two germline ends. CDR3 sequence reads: CASSLTGADTGELFF. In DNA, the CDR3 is TGTGCCAGCAGCTTAACAGGGGCCGACACCGGGGAGCTGTTTTTT.

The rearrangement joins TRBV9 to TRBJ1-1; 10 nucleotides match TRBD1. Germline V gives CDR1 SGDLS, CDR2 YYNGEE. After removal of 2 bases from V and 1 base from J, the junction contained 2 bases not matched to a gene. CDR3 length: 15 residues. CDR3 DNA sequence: TGTGCCAGCAGCGTTGGGACAGGGGCGAACACTGAAGCTTTCTTT. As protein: CASSVGTGANTEAFF.

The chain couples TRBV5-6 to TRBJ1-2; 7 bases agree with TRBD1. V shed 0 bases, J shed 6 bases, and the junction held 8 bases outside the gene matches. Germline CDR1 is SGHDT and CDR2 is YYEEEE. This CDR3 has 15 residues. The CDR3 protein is CASSLVGGGYNGYTF. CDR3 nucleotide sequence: TGTGCCAGCAGCTTGGTCGGAGGGGGCTACAATGGCTACACCTTC.

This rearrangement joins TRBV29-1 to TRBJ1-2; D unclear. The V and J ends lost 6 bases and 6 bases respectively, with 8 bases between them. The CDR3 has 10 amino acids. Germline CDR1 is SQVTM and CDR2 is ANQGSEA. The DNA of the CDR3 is TGCAGCGTCCCACCGGATGGCTACACCTTC. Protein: CSVPPDGYTF.

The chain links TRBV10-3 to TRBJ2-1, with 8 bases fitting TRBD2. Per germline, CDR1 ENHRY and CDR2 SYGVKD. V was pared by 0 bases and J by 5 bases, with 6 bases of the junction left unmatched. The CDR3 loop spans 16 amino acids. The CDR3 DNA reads TGTGCCATCAGTGAGTCGAGAAGCGGGGGAAACAATGAGCAGTTCTTC. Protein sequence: CAISESRSGGNNEQFF.

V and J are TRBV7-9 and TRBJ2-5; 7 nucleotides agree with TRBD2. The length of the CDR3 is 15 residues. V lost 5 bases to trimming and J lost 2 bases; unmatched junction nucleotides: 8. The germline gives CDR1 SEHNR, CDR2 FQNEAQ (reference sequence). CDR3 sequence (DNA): TGTGCCAGCAGCCCTCGGACGGGACTACAAGAGACCCAGTACTTC. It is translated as CASSPRTGLQETQYF.

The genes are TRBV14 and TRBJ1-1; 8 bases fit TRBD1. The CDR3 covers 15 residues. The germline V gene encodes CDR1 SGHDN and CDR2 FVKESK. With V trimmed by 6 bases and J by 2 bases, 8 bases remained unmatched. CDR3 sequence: CASSPIGTGNTEAFF. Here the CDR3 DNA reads TGTGCCAGCAGTCCCATCGGGACAGGTAACACTGAAGCTTTCTTT.

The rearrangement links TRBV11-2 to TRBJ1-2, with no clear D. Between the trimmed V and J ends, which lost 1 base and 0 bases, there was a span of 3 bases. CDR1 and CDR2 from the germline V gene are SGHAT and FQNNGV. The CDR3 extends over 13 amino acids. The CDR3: CASSLAANYGYTF. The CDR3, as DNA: TGTGCCAGCAGCTTAGCGGCTAACTATGGCTACACCTTC.

As DNA, the CDR3 is TGTGCCAGTACAAGTTCCTACGAGCAGTACTTC. Its translation is CASTSSYEQYF. The chain combines TRBV7-8 with TRBJ2-7; D remains unclear. This CDR3 is 11 amino acids long. The germline V and J ends were trimmed by 9 bases and 1 base, with 7 bases remaining between them. Germline V gene data show CDR1 as SGHVS and CDR2 as FQNEAQ.

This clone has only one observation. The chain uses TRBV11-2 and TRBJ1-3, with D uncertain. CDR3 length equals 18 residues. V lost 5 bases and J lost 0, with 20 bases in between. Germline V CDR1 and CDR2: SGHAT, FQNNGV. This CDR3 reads CASSPSVSRITSGNTIYF. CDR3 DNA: TGTGCCAGCAGCCCCTCTGTGAGCAGGATCACCTCTGGAAACACCATATATTTT.

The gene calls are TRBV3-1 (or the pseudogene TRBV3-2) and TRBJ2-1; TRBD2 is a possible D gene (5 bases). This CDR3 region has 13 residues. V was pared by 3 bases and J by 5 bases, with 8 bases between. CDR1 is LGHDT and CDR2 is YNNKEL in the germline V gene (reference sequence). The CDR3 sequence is CASSHWENNEQFF. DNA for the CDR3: TGTGCCAGCAGCCATTGGGAGAACAATGAGCAGTTCTTC.

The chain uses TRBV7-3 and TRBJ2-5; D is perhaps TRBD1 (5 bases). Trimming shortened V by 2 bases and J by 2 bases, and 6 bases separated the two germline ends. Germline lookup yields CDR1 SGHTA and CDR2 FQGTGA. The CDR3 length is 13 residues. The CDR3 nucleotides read TGTGCCAGCAGCTTACAGGGTCAAGAGACCCAGTACTTC. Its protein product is CASSLQGQETQYF.

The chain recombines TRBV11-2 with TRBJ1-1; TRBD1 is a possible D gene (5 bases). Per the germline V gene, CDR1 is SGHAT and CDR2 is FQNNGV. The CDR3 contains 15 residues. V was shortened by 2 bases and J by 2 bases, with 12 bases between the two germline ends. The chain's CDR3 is CASSLMGGRNTEAFF. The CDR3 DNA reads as TGTGCCAGCAGCTTAATGGGGGGAAGAAACACTGAAGCTTTCTTT.

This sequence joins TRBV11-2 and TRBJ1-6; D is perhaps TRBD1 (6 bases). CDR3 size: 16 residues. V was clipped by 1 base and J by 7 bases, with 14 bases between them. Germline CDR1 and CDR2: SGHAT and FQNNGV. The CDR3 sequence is CASSLVVQGPNSPLHF. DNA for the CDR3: TGTGCCAGCAGCTTAGTTGTCCAGGGGCCGAATTCACCCCTCCACTTT. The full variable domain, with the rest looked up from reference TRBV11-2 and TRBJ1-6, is EAGVAQSPRYKIIEKRQSVAFWCNPISGHATLYWYQQILGQGPKLLIQFQNNGVVDDSQLPKDRFSAERLKGVDSTLKIQPAKLEDSAVYLCASSLVVQGPNSPLHFGNGTRLTVT.

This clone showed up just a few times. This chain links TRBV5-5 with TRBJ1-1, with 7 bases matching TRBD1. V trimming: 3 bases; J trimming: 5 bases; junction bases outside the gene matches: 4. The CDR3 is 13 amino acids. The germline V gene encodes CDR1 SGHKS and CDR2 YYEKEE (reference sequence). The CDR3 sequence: CASSWDRRTEAFF. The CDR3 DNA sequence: TGTGCCAGCAGCTGGGACAGAAGAACTGAAGCTTTCTTT. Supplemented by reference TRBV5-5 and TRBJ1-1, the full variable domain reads DAGVTQSPTHLIKTRGQQVTLRCSPISGHKSVSWYQQVLGQGPQFIFQYYEKEERGRGNFPDRFSARQFPNYSSELNVNALLLGDSALYLCASSWDRRTEAFFGQGTRLTVV.

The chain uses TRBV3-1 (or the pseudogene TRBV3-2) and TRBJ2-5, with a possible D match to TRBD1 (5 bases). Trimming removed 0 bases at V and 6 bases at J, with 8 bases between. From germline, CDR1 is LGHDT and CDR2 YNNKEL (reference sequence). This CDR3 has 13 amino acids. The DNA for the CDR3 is TGTGCCAGCAGCCAAGAGATGGGGCAGACCCAGTACTTC. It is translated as CASSQEMGQTQYF.